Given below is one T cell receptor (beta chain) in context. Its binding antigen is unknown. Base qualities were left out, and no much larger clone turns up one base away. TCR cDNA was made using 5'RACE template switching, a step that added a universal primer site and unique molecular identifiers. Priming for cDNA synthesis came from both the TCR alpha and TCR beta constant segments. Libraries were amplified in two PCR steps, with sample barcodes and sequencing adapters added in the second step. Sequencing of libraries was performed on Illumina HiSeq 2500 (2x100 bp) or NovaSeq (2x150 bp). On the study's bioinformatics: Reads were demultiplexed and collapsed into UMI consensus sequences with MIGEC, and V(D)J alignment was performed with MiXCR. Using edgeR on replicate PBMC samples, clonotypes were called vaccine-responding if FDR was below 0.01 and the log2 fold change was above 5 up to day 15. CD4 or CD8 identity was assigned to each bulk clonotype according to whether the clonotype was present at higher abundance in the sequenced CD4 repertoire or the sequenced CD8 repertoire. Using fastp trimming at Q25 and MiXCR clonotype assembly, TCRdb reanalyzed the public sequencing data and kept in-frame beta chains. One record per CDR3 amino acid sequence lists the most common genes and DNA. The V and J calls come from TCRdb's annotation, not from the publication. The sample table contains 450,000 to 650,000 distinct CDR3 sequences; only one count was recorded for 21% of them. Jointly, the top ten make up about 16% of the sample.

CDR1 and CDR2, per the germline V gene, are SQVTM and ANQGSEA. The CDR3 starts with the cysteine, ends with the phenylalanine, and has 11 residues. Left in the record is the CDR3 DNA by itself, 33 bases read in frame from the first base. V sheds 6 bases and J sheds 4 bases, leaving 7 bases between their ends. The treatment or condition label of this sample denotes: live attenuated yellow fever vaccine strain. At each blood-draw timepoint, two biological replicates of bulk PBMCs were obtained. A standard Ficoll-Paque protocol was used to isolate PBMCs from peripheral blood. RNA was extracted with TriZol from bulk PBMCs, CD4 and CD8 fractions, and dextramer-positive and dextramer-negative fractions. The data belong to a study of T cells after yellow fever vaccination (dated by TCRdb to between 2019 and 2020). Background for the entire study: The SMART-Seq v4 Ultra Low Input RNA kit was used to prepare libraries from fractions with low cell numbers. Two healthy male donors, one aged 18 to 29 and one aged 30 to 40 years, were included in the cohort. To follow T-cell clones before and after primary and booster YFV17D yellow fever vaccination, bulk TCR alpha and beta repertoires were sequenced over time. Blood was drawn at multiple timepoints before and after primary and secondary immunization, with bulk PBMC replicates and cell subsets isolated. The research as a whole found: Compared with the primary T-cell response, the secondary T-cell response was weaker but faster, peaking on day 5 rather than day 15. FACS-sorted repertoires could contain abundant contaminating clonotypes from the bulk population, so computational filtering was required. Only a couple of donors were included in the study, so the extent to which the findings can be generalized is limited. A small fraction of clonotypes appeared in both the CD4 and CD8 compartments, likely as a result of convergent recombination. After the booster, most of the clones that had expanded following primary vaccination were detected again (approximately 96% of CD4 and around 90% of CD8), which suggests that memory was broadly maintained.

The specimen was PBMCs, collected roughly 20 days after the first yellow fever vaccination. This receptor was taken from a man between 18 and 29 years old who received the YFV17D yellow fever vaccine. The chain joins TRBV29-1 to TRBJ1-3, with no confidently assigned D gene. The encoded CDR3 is CSVPAGNTIYF. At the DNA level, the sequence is TGCAGCGTCCCAGCAGGAAACACCATATATTTT.